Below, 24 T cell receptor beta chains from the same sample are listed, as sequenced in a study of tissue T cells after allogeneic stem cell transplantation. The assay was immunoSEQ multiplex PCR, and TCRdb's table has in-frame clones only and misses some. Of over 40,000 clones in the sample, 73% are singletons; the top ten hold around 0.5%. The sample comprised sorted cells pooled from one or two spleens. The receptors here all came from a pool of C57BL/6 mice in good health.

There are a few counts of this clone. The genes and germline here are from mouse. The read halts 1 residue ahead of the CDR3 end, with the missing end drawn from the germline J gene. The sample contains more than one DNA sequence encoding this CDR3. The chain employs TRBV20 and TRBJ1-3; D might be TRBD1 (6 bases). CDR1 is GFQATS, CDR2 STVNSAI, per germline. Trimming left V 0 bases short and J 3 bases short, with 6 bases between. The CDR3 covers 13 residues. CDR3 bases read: TGTGGTGCTAGGGACAGGGGTGGAAATACGCTCTAT. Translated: CGARDRGGNTLY. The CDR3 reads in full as CGARDRGGNTLYF.

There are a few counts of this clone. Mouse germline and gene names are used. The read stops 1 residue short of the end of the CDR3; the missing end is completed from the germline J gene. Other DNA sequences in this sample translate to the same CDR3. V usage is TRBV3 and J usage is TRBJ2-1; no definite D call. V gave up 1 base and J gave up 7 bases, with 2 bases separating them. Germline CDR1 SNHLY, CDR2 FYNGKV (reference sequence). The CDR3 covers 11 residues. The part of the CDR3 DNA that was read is TGTGCCAGCAGCTTAGGGGCTGAGCAGTTC. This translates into CASSLGAEQF. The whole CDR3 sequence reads CASSLGAEQFF. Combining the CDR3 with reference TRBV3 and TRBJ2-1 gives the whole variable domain GPKVLQIPSHQIIDMGQMVTLNCDPVSNHLYFYWYKQILGQQMEFLVNFYNGKVMEKSKLFKDQFSVERPDGSYFTLKIQPTALEDSAVYFCASSLGAEQFFGPGTRLTVL.

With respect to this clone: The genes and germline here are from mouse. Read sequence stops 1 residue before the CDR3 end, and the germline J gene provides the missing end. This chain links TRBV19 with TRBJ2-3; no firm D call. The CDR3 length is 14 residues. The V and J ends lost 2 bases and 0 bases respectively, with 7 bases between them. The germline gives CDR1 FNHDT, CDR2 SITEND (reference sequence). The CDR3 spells CASSMRLSAETLYF. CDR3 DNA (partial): TGTGCCAGCAGTATGAGGCTTAGTGCAGAAACGCTGTAT.

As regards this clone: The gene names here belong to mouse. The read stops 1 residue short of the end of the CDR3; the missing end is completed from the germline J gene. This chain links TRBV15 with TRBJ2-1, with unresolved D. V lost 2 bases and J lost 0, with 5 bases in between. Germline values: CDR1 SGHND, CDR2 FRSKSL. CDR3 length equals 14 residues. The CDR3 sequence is CASSLSGNYAEQFF. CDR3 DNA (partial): TGTGCCAGCAGTTTATCTGGTAACTATGCTGAGCAGTTC.

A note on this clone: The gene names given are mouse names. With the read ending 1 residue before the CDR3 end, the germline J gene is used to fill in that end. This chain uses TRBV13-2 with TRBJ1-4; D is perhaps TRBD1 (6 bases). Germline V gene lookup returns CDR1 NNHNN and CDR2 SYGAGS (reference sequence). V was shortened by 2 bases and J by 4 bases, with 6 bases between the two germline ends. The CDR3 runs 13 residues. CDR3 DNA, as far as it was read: TGTGCCAGCGGTGAGACAGGCAACGAAAGATTATTT. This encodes CASGETGNERLF. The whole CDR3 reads CASGETGNERLFF.

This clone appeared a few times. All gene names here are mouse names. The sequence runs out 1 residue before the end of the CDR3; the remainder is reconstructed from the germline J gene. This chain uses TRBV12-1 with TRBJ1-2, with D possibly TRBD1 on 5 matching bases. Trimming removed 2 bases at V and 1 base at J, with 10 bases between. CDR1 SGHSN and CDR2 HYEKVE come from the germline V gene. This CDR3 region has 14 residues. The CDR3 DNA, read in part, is TGTGCCAGCTCTCCCCGGGGCAGAAACTCCGACTACACC. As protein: CASSPRGRNSDYT. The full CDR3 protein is CASSPRGRNSDYTF.

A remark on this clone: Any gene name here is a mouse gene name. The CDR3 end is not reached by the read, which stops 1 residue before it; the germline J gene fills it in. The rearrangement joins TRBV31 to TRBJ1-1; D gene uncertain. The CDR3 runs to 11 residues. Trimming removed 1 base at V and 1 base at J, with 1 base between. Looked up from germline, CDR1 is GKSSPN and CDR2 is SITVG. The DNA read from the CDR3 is TGTGCCTGGAGTCGAAACACAGAAGTCTTC. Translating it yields CAWSRNTEVF. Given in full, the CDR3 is CAWSRNTEVFF.

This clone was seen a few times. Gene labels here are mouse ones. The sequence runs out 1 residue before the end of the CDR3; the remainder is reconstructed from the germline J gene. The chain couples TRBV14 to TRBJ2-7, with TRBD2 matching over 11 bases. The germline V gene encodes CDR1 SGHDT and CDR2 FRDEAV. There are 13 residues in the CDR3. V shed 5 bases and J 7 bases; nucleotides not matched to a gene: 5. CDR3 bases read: TGTGCCAGCAGACGGGACTGGGGGTGGGAACAGTAC. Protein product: CASRRDWGWEQY. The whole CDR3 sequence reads CASRRDWGWEQYF. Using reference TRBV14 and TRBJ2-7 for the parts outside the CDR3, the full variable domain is EAGVTQSPRYAVLQEGQAVSFWCDPISGHDTLYWYQQPRDQGPQLLVYFRDEAVIDNSQLPSDRFSAVRPKGTNSTLKIQSAKQGDTATYLCASRRDWGWEQYFGPGTRLTVL.

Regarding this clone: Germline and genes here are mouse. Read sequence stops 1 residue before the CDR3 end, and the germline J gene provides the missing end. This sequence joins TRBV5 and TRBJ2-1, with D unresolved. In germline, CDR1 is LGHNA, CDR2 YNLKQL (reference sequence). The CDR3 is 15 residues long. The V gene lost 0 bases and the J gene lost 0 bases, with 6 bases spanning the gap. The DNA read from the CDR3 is TGTGCCAGCAGCCAAGAACAGTATAACTATGCTGAGCAGTTC. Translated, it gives CASSQEQYNYAEQF. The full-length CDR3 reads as CASSQEQYNYAEQFF.

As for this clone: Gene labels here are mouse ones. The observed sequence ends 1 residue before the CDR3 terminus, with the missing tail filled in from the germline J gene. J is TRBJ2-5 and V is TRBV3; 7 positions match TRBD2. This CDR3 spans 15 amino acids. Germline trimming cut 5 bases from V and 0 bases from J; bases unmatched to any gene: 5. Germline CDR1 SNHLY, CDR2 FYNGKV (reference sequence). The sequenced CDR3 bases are TGTGCCAGCAGCCTCTCGACTGGGAACCAAGACACCCAGTAC. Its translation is CASSLSTGNQDTQY. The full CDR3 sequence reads CASSLSTGNQDTQYF.

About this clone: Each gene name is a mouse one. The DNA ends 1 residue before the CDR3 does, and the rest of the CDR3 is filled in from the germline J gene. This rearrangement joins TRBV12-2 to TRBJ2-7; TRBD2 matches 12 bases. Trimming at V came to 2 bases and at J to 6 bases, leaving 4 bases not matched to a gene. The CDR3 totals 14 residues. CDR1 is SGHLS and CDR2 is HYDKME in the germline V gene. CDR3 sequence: CASSHRDWGVEQYF. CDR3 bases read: TGTGCCAGCTCTCACCGGGACTGGGGGGTTGAACAGTAC.

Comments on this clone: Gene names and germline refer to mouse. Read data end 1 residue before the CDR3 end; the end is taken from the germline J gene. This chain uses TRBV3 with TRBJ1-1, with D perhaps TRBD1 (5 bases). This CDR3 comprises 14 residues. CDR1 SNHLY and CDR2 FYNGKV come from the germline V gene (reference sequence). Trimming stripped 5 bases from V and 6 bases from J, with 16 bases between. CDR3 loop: CASSPQGPNAEVFF. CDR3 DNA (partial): TGTGCCAGCAGCCCTCAGGGTCCAAACGCAGAAGTCTTC.

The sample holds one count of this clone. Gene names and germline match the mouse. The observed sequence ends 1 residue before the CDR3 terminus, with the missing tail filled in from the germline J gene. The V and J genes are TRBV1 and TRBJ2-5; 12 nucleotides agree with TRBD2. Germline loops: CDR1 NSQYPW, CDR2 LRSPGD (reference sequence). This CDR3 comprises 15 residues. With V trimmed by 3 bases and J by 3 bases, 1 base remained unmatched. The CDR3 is CTCSAGLGGQDTQYF. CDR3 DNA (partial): TGCACCTGCAGTGCGGGACTGGGGGGACAAGACACCCAGTAC.

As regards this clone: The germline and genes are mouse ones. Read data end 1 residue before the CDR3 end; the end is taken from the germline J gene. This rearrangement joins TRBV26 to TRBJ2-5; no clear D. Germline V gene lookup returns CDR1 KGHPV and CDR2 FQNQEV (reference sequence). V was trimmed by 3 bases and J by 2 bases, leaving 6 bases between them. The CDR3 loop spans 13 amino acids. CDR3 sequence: CASSLQVQDTQYF. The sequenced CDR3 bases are TGTGCCAGCAGTCTCCAAGTCCAAGACACCCAGTAC.

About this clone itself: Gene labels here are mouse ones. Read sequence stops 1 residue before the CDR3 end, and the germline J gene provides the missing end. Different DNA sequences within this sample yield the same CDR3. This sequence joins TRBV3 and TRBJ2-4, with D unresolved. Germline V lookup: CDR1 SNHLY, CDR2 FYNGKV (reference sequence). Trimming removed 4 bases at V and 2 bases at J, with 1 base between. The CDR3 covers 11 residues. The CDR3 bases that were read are TGTGCCAGCAGCTCTCAAAACACCTTGTAC. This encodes CASSSQNTLY. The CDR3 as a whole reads CASSSQNTLYF.

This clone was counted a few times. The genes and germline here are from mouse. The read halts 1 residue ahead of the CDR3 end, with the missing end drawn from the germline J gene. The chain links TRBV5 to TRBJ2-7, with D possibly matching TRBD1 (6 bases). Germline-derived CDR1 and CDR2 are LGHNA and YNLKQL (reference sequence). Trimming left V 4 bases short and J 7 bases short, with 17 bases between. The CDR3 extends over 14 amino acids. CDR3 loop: CASSPQRGRGEQYF. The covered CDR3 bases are TGTGCCAGCAGCCCCCAGCGGGGGAGGGGGGAACAGTAC.

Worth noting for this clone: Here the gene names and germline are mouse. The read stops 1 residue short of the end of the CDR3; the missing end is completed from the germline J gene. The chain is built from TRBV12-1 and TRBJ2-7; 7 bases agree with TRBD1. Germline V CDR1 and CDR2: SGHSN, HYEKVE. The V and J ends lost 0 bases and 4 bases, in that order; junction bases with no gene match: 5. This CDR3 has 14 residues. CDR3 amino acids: CASSLRDSIYEQYF. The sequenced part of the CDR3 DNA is TGTGCCAGCTCTCTCCGGGACAGCATTTATGAACAGTAC.

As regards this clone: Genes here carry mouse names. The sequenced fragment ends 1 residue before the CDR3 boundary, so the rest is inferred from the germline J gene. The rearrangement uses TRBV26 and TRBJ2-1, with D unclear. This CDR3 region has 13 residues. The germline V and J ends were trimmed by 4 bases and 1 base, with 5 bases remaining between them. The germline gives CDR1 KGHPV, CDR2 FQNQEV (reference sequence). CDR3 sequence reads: CASSPKNYAEQFF. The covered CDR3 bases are TGTGCCAGCAGTCCCAAAAACTATGCTGAGCAGTTC.

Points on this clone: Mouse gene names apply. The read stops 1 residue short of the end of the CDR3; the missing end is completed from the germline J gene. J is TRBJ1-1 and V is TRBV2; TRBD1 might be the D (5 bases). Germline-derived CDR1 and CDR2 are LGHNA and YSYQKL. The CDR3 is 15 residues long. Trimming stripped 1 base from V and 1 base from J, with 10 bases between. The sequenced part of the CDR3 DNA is TGTGCCAGCAGCCAAGCCCTCGACAGAAACACAGAAGTCTTC. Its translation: CASSQALDRNTEVF. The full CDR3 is CASSQALDRNTEVFF.

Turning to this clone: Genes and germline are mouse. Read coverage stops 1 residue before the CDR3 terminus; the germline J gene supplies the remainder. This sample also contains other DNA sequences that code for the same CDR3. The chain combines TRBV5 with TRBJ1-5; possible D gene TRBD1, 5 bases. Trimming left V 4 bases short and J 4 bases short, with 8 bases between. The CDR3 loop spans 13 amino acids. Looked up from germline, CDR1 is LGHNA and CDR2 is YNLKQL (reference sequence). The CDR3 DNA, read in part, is TGTGCCAGCAGCCCGCAGGGAAACCAGGCTCCGCTT. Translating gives CASSPQGNQAPL. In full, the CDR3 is CASSPQGNQAPLF.

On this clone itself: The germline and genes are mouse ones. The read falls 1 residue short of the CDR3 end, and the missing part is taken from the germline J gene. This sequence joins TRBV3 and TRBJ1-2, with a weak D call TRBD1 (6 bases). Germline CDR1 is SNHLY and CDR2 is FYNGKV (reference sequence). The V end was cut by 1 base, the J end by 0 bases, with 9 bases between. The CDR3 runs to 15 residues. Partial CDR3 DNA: TGTGCCAGCAGCTTAGAAGGGACATCAAACTCCGACTACACC. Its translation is CASSLEGTSNSDYT. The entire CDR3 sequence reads CASSLEGTSNSDYTF.

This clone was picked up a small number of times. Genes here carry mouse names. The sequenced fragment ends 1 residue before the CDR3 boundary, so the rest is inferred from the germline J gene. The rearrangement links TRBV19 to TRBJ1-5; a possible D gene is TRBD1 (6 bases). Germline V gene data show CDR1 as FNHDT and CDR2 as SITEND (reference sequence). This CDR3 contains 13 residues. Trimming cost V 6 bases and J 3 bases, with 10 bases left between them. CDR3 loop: CASTRGGNQAPLF. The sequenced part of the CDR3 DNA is TGTGCCAGCACCAGGGGCGGCAACCAGGCTCCGCTT.

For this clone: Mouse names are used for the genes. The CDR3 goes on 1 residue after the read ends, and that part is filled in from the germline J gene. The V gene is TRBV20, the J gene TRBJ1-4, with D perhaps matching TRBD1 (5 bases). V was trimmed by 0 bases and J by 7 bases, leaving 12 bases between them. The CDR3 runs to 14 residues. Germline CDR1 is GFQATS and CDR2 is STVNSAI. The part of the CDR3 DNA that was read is TGTGGTGCTAGGGATGGGGGAGGAGGCGAAAGATTATTT. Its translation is CGARDGGGGERLF. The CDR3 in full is CGARDGGGGERLFF.

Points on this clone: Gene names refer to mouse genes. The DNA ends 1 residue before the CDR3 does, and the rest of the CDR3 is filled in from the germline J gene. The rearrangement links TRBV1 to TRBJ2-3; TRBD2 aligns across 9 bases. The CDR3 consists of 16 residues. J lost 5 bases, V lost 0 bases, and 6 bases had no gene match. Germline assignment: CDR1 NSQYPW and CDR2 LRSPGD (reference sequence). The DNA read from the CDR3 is TGCACCTGCAGTGCAGATCAGAACTGGGGGGAAGAAACGCTGTAT. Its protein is CTCSADQNWGEETLY. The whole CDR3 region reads CTCSADQNWGEETLYF.